The 14 T cell receptor beta chains reported below all come from one sample, sequenced in a study of shared clonotypes between healthy human individuals. TCRdb's copy holds only in-frame clones and misses some; the assay was immunoSEQ multiplex PCR. Among 450,000 to 500,000 clones listed, 79% were seen once. The sequencing sample was made of PBMCs. The receptors come from a woman in her thirties or forties in good health. Some clones in this sample may be carry-over from other donors' samples.

The J gene is TRBJ2-7, the V gene TRBV5-1; unclear D gene. Trimming took 0 bases from V and 6 from J, leaving 7 bases between them. This CDR3 spans 12 amino acids. Germline-derived CDR1 and CDR2 are SGHRS and YFSETQ. The CDR3 DNA is TGCGCCAGCAGCTTGGCTGGGATCGAGCAGTACTTC. This gives the protein CASSLAGIEQYF. Full variable domain (outside the CDR3, taken from reference TRBV5-1 and TRBJ2-7): KAGVTQTPRYLIKTRGQQVTLSCSPISGHRSVSWYQQTPGQGLQFLFEYFSETQRNKGNFPGRFSGRQFSNSRSEMNVSTLELGDSALYLCASSLAGIEQYFGPGTRLTVT.

V and J are TRBV5-1 and TRBJ1-1; D is perhaps TRBD1 (5 bases). The V gene's germline CDR1 is SGHRS and CDR2 YFSETQ. This CDR3 is 14 amino acids long. V lost 1 base, J lost 4 bases, and 11 bases lay in between. The CDR3 nucleotides are TGCGCCAGCAGCTTGAGGGGAGAGGGCACTGAAGCTTTCTTT. It encodes CASSLRGEGTEAFF.

V usage is TRBV7-2 and J usage is TRBJ2-3, with D possibly being TRBD1 or TRBD2 (5 bases each). CDR3 length: 15 residues. CDR1 is SGHTA, CDR2 FQGNSA, per germline. V was shortened by 4 bases and J by 2 bases, with 13 bases between the two germline ends. The CDR3 DNA is TGTGCCAGCAGCTCCGGGGACCCTTACACAGATACGCAGTATTTT. It specifies CASSSGDPYTDTQYF.

A single count supports this clone. The chain is built from TRBV5-1 and TRBJ2-2; 9 bases map to TRBD1. The CDR3 has 16 amino acids. Germline values: CDR1 SGHRS, CDR2 YFSETQ. The ends lost 4 bases at V and 5 bases at J; junction bases unmatched: 9. The CDR3 nucleotides are TGCGCCAGCAGCCCCCCGGCCGGGACAGGGACCGGGGAGCTGTTTTTT. It yields the protein CASSPPAGTGTGELFF.

The chain combines TRBV7-2 with TRBJ2-2; TRBD2 might be the D (5 bases). The ends were cut back, 6 bases at V and 5 bases at J, with 16 bases in the middle. Per germline, CDR1 SGHTA and CDR2 FQGNSA. CDR3 size: 15 residues. CDR3 loop: CASRAAHLRTGELFF. In nucleotides, the CDR3 is TGTGCCAGCAGAGCGGCACATCTTCGTACCGGGGAGCTGTTTTTT.

This chain uses TRBV27 with TRBJ2-1; TRBD1 matches 8 bases. Germline CDR1 MNHEY, CDR2 SMNVEV (reference sequence). This CDR3 is built from 13 residues. The V segment lost 3 bases and the J segment 14 bases; nucleotides outside the gene matches: 9. DNA of the CDR3: TGTGCCAGCAGTTTCGGACAGGGTAAAGCTGAGTTCTTC. Its protein is CASSFGQGKAEFF.

This sequence joins TRBV4-1 and TRBJ1-1; no clear D gene. Germline V gene data show CDR1 as MGHRA and CDR2 as YSYEKL. This CDR3 is 16 amino acids long. Trimming took 0 bases from V and 1 from J, leaving 12 bases between them. CDR3 amino acids: CASSQDPRSGNTEAFF. CDR3 sequence (DNA): TGCGCCAGCAGCCAAGATCCCCGGAGCGGGAACACTGAAGCTTTCTTT.

To note about this clone: A far more abundant clone sits one base away, making this likely a read error. The identical CDR3 is also encoded by other nucleotide sequences in the sample. The V gene is TRBV6-4, the J gene TRBJ1-2; 7 bases agree with TRBD1. With V trimmed by 5 bases and J by 1 base, 4 bases remained unmatched. There are 14 residues in the CDR3. Per germline, CDR1 MRHNA and CDR2 SNTAGT. CDR3 protein: CASSRDRSNYGYTF. CDR3 nucleotides: TGTGCCAGCAGTAGGGACAGAAGTAACTATGGCTACACCTTC.

This clone was seen ten or more times. The chain recombines TRBV6-5 with TRBJ1-6; D gene uncertain. CDR3 length equals 14 residues. Looked up from germline, CDR1 is MNHEY and CDR2 is SVGAGI. Trimming stripped 6 bases from V and 7 bases from J, with 13 bases between. The DNA of the CDR3 is TGTGCCAGCAGGCCGGATGGGTCGAATTCACCCCTCCACTTT. Protein sequence: CASRPDGSNSPLHF.

This chain joins TRBV6-1 and TRBJ2-4; D perhaps matches TRBD1 (6 bases). Trimming took 7 bases from V and 8 from J, leaving 15 bases between them. Germline V CDR1 and CDR2: MNHNS, SASEGT. The CDR3 runs to 13 residues. As DNA, the CDR3 is TGTGCCAGCATTATAACAGGGTTGGACATTCAGTACTTC. Amino acids: CASIITGLDIQYF.

This chain's CDR3 is CASSVSKGGANVLTF. In DNA, the CDR3 is TGTGCCAGCAGCGTATCCAAAGGGGGGGCCAACGTCCTGACTTTC. The chain is built from TRBV9 and TRBJ2-6; D gene uncertain. V shed 1 base and J shed 4 bases, with 9 bases lying between them. The length of the CDR3 is 15 residues. The germline CDR1 and CDR2 sequences are SGDLS and YYNGEE.

The chain links TRBV13 to TRBJ1-2; D gene ambiguous. The CDR3 loop spans 15 amino acids. The V gene lost 4 bases and the J gene lost 2 bases, with 14 bases spanning the gap. The germline gives CDR1 PRHDT, CDR2 FYEKMQ (reference sequence). The CDR3 reads CASSSYQRPNYGYTF. The CDR3 region has the DNA TGTGCCAGCAGCTCCTATCAGAGACCCAACTATGGCTACACCTTC.

The rearrangement links TRBV6-1 to TRBJ1-5; no reliable D call. The CDR3 is 14 amino acids. Per germline, CDR1 MNHNS and CDR2 SASEGT. Trimming left V 2 bases short and J 1 base short, with 6 bases between. In DNA, the CDR3 is TGTGCCAGCAGTGAATATGGGAGCAATCAGCCCCAGCATTTT. Protein product: CASSEYGSNQPQHF.

On this clone itself: In the same sample, other DNA sequences code for this CDR3. The genes are TRBV30 and TRBJ2-5; D might be TRBD2 (6 bases). Germline CDR1 is GTSNPN and CDR2 is SVGIG (reference sequence). V was cut by 0 bases and J by 2 bases, with 7 bases left in between. The CDR3 is 13 amino acids. The CDR3 sequence: CAWSVGGQETQYF. The CDR3 nucleotides read TGTGCCTGGAGTGTCGGGGGTCAAGAGACCCAGTACTTC.